Listed below are T cell receptor beta chains from one sample, sequenced in a study of T cell repertoires in cytomegalovirus infection. For these TCRs, the target antigens are not known. TCRdb fed the reads into MiXCR, producing one record per CDR3 protein. The sample has about half a million distinct CDR3 sequences, approximately 42% seen once. The starting material was cultured PBMCs, obtained from culture after CMV antigen stimulation. The receptors derive from a human donor in good health (CMV status not recorded). Some clones in this sample may be carry-over from other donors' samples. The CDR3 runs from the conserved cysteine through the conserved F or W. The D gene is left open where the match is weak. A clone size is listed for some rows: how often the clone was seen (once, few, many), or a class if it is expanded.

J gene | V gene | D gene | clone size | CDR3 protein | CDR3 DNA
TRBJ2-7 | TRBV6-5 | NA | NA | CASRNPSRGGYEQYF | TGTGCCAGCAGAAACCCGTCACGAGGTGGCTACGAGCAGTACTTC
TRBJ2-2 | TRBV11-2 | NA | NA | CASSWRSGHLNTGELFF | TGTGCCAGCAGCTGGAGATCAGGGCATTTGAACACCGGGGAGCTGTTTTTT
TRBJ2-7 | TRBV7-2 | TRBD2 | few | CASSNRAGTGYEQYF | TGTGCCAGCAGCAACCGAGCGGGAACGGGGTACGAGCAGTACTTC
TRBJ2-1 | TRBV19 | TRBD1 | NA | CASSLSGTGWSYNEQFF | TGTGCCAGTAGTTTATCCGGGACAGGGTGGTCCTACAATGAGCAGTTCTTC
TRBJ1-3 | TRBV28 | NA | NA | CASSPIGVFGNTIYF | TGTGCCAGCAGCCCGATTGGGGTTTTCGGAAACACCATATATTTT
TRBJ2-2 | TRBV15 | NA | NA | CATSRDIPRSWDTGELFF | TGTGCCACCAGCAGAGATATCCCCCGATCTTGGGACACCGGGGAGCTGTTTTTT
TRBJ2-5 | TRBV7-9 | TRBD2 | NA | CASSLVLAGYGETQYF | TGTGCCAGCAGCTTAGTACTAGCGGGATATGGAGAGACCCAGTACTTC
TRBJ2-1 | TRBV2 | NA | NA | CASSEWERPSPWQFF | TGTGCCAGCAGTGAATGGGAACGGCCGAGTCCTTGGCAGTTCTTC
TRBJ2-4 | TRBV4-1 | NA | NA | CASSQDIGDTFQNIQYF | TGCGCCAGCAGCCAAGATATTGGGGATACTTTTCAAAACATTCAGTACTTC
TRBJ2-3 | TRBV12-3/TRBV12-4 | NA | NA | CASTSPDTDTQYF | TGTGCCAGCACCTCACCGGACACAGATACGCAGTATTTT
TRBJ2-2 | TRBV6-2/TRBV6-3 | TRBD1 | few | CASSIRQGHTGELFF | TGTGCCAGCAGTATACGACAGGGTCACACCGGGGAGCTGTTTTTT
TRBJ2-7 | TRBV7-2 | NA | few | CASSWDSPSEQYF | TGTGCCAGCAGCTGGGACTCCCCCTCGGAGCAGTACTTC
TRBJ2-1 | TRBV5-1 | NA | NA | CASSQLFSRSYNEQFF | TGCGCCAGCAGCCAGTTGTTCTCTCGCTCCTACAATGAGCAGTTCTTC
TRBJ1-5 | TRBV9 | TRBD1 | NA | CASSASGQGEPQHF | TGTGCCAGCAGCGCCTCGGGACAGGGGGAGCCCCAGCATTTT
TRBJ2-7 | TRBV7-2 | TRBD2 | NA | CASSLIAGVHEQYF | TGTGCCAGCAGCTTGATAGCGGGAGTCCACGAGCAGTACTTC
TRBJ2-3 | TRBV7-2 | NA | few | CASSLVFQRSTDTQYF | TGTGCCAGCAGCTTAGTATTCCAGCGGAGCACAGATACGCAGTATTTT
TRBJ2-1 | TRBV29-1 | TRBD2 | NA | CSVASGRTADEQFF | TGCAGCGTTGCTAGCGGGAGGACGGCCGATGAGCAGTTCTTC
TRBJ2-1 | TRBV5-4 | TRBD2 | NA | CASSRSSGSFYNEQFF | TGTGCCAGCAGCAGATCGAGCGGGAGCTTCTACAATGAGCAGTTCTTC
TRBJ1-1 | TRBV10-3 | NA | few | CAISDPGSMNTEAFF | TGTGCCATCAGTGATCCAGGATCAATGAACACTGAAGCTTTCTTT
TRBJ2-5 | TRBV7-9 | TRBD2 | few | CASSLETGGPGYQETPYF | TGTGCCAGCAGCTTAGAAACGGGAGGGCCCGGATACCAAGAGACCCCGTACTTC
TRBJ2-7 | TRBV7-9 | TRBD1 | NA | CASSTGQGPTYEQYF | TGTGCCAGCAGCACCGGACAGGGGCCTACCTACGAGCAGTACTTC
TRBJ1-5 | TRBV6-6 | NA | NA | CASMAGVSNQPQHF | TGTGCCAGCATGGCAGGGGTCTCTAATCAGCCCCAGCATTTT
TRBJ1-2 | TRBV6-1 | TRBD1 | many | CASSEAHRGGYGYTF | TGTGCCAGCAGTGAAGCACACAGGGGTGGCTATGGCTACACCTTC
TRBJ2-1 | TRBV28 | NA | NA | CASSLTEKVLYNEQFF | TGTGCCAGCAGTCTAACCGAGAAGGTGCTATACAATGAGCAGTTCTTC
TRBJ1-1 | TRBV2 | NA | NA | CASSEWGRNTEAFF | TGTGCCAGCAGTGAATGGGGGAGGAATACTGAAGCTTTCTTT
TRBJ1-1 | TRBV10-3 | NA | NA | CAISATRAGDTEAFF | TGTGCCATCAGTGCCACGCGGGCCGGAGACACTGAAGCTTTCTTT
TRBJ1-3 | TRBV7-2 | NA | NA | CASSFAAFSGNTIYF | TGTGCCAGCAGCTTCGCCGCCTTTTCTGGAAACACCATATATTTT
TRBJ2-1 | TRBV7-2 | NA | many | CASSLGLVSYNEQFF | TGTGCCAGCAGCTTAGGACTCGTCTCCTACAATGAGCAGTTCTTC
TRBJ2-1 | TRBV7-8 | NA | NA | CASSLGGRGSYNEQFF | TGTGCCAGCAGCTTAGGTGGGAGAGGCTCCTACAATGAGCAGTTCTTC
TRBJ2-7 | TRBV7-8 | TRBD2 | few | CASSPLAGGPREQYF | TGTGCCAGCAGCCCGCTAGCGGGAGGGCCTCGGGAGCAGTACTTC
TRBJ1-2 | TRBV5-1 | TRBD1 | once | CASSTGTGRYYGYTF | TGCGCCAGCAGCACCGGGACAGGGAGATACTATGGCTACACCTTC
TRBJ2-7 | TRBV27 | NA | few | CASSLRPGMGSYEQYF | TGTGCCAGCAGTTTGCGCCCAGGGATGGGCTCCTACGAGCAGTACTTC
TRBJ2-7 | TRBV20-1 | TRBD2 | NA | CSARGSGRFFSYEQYF | TGCAGTGCTAGGGGTAGCGGGAGGTTCTTTTCCTACGAGCAGTACTTC
TRBJ2-3 | TRBV7-8 | TRBD2 | NA | CASSLVPAGESTDTQYF | TGTGCCAGCAGCTTAGTACCCGCGGGGGAAAGCACAGATACGCAGTATTTT
TRBJ2-1 | TRBV7-2 | TRBD2 | NA | CASSPRRGVGQFF | TGTGCCAGCAGCCCCCGGCGGGGGGTCGGGCAGTTCTTC
TRBJ1-2 | TRBV7-2 | NA | many | CASSPGDYGYTF | TGTGCCAGCAGCCCCGGGGACTATGGCTACACCTTC
TRBJ2-7 | TRBV6-2/TRBV6-3 | NA | NA | CASSPGAGWPYEQYF | TGTGCCAGCAGCCCAGGGGCGGGCTGGCCGTACGAGCAGTACTTC
TRBJ2-1 | TRBV7-9 | TRBD2 | few | CASSLESRLAVNNEQFF | TGTGCCAGCAGCTTAGAGTCCCGACTAGCGGTAAACAATGAGCAGTTCTTC
TRBJ1-2 | TRBV18 | TRBD1 | few | CASSPPDRGRDYGYTF | TGTGCCAGCTCACCACCAGACAGGGGGCGAGACTATGGCTACACCTTC
TRBJ1-4 | TRBV10-3 | TRBD1 | NA | CAISESQGGEKLFF | TGTGCCATCAGTGAGTCTCAGGGGGGTGAAAAACTGTTTTTT
TRBJ2-1 | TRBV7-2 | NA | few | CASSLAVVLFF | TGTGCCAGCAGCTTAGCAGTGGTTCTGTTCTTC
TRBJ1-6 | TRBV27 | NA | NA | CASSAQRYNSPLHF | TGTGCCAGCAGTGCCCAGAGGTATAATTCACCCCTCCACTTT
TRBJ2-7 | TRBV7-9 | NA | NA | CASSSTRSPPHEQYF | TGTGCCAGCAGCTCGACTAGGTCTCCGCCCCACGAGCAGTACTTC
TRBJ1-1 | TRBV7-2 | NA | few | CASSLSGGGEAFF | TGTGCCAGCAGCTTATCGGGGGGGGGTGAAGCTTTCTTT
TRBJ1-4 | TRBV7-9 | NA | NA | CASSLARANEKLFF | TGTGCCAGCAGCTTAGCAAGGGCTAATGAAAAACTGTTTTTT
TRBJ2-5 | TRBV27 | NA | NA | CASSQGPIVYQETQYF | TGTGCCAGCAGTCAAGGACCGATTGTGTACCAAGAGACCCAGTACTTC
TRBJ1-6 | TRBV19 | TRBD1 | NA | CASSWDSELPNSPLHF | TGTGCCAGTAGTTGGGACAGCGAACTACCTAATTCACCCCTCCACTTT
TRBJ2-3 | TRBV6-1 | NA | NA | CASSRQVYGSTDTQYF | TGTGCCAGCAGCCGCCAGGTTTACGGTAGCACAGATACGCAGTATTTT
TRBJ2-7 | TRBV7-9 | TRBD1 | few | CASSPRDRAYEQYF | TGTGCCAGCAGCCCCCGGGACAGGGCGTACGAGCAGTACTTC
TRBJ2-3 | TRBV2 | NA | NA | CASSPRPLSDTQYF | TGTGCCAGCAGCCCCCGCCCCCTTTCAGATACGCAGTATTTT
TRBJ2-5 | TRBV20-1 | NA | NA | CSARPGNQETQYF | TGCAGTGCTAGACCGGGGAACCAAGAGACCCAGTACTTC